The TCR beta chain described here comes from a study of cytomegalovirus exposure and HLA in healthy donors. Both 60 Vbeta primers and 13 Jbeta primers went into the PCR. Only in-frame clones appear in the TCRdb table, and some are missing; sequencing was by immunoSEQ multiplex PCR. Among 140,000 or so clones listed, 78% were seen once. The CDR3 has 12 residues. CDR1 is ENHRY and CDR2 is SYGVKD in the germline V gene. A note on this clone: The germline gene is not matched at one end of the junction; a read error may be the cause.

This sequence originates from a female donor in good health and CMV-seronegative. The sequenced sample was PBMCs. V usage is TRBV10-3 and J usage is TRBJ1-2; no reliable D call. CDR3 residues: CAISGAGREINF. CDR3 nucleotides: TGTGCCATCAGTGGGGCGGGTCGGGAGATAAACTTC.